The present entry profiles one TCR beta chain with its context. The data were obtained in a study of OX40 agonist ivuxolimab in advanced cancers. Across the whole study: Ivuxolimab, an antibody that agonizes OX40 (CD134), was administered to the patients.

Samples were taken at baseline and on day 1 of cycles 4 and 7. The method was immunoSEQ multiplex PCR; TCRdb's version includes in-frame clones alone and lacks a portion of them. The data hold fewer than 85,000 clones, with 80% to 95% observed a single time. V lost 0 bases and J 7 bases, leaving 16 bases between the germline ends. The CDR3 has 15 amino acids. From germline, CDR1 is SGHDN and CDR2 FVKESK. Specimen: CD4+ or CD8+ T cells sorted from blood, collected in a trial of the OX40 agonist ivuxolimab. The clonotype comes from an adult with an advanced solid tumor such as melanoma, head and neck, liver or kidney cancer. The V call is TRBV14, the J call TRBJ2-7, with D possibly being TRBD2 (6 bases). CDR3 sequence: CASSQEAWAGSEQYF. The CDR3 DNA reads as TGTGCCAGCAGCCAAGAAGCTTGGGCGGGGAGTGAGCAGTACTTC.